A single sample gave rise to the 7 T cell receptor beta chains below, sequenced in a study of T cell repertoires in cytomegalovirus infection. Each CDR3 protein is one row after TCRdb ran MiXCR on the reads. In the table there are a few hundred thousand distinct CDR3 sequences, 9.5% of which are singletons. Sequencing was carried out using PBMCs. These receptors all come from a human donor in good health (CMV status not recorded). Some clones in this sample may be carry-over from other donors' samples.

This clonotype was counted a few times. CDR3 sequence (DNA): TGTGCCAGCAGTGCTCTGGCGGGGGGATCTAATGAAAAACTGTTTTTT. Protein product: CASSALAGGSNEKLFF. The V and J genes are TRBV28 and TRBJ1-4, with a weak D call TRBD1 (5 bases). The length of the CDR3 is 16 residues. V dropped 5 bases and J dropped 3 bases, with 16 bases sitting between them. Germline CDR1 and CDR2: MDHEN and SYDVKM.

The sample holds a few counts of this clonotype. V gene TRBV18 combines with J gene TRBJ2-4; unclear D gene. The V end was cut by 0 bases, the J end by 6 bases, with 12 bases between. The CDR3 has 15 residues. Germline CDR1 and CDR2: KGHSH and LQKENI. The CDR3 bases are TGTGCCAGCTCACCACCCCAGGCTCTCGGAAACATTCAGTACTTC. It specifies CASSPPQALGNIQYF.

This clonotype has only a few counts. V usage is TRBV4-1 and J usage is TRBJ2-1, with D tentatively TRBD1 or TRBD2 (6 bases each). The CDR3 has 13 residues. Per germline, CDR1 MGHRA and CDR2 YSYEKL. The V end was cut by 4 bases, the J end by 8 bases, with 12 bases between. CDR3 amino acids: CASSPPGADEQFF. CDR3 sequence (DNA): TGCGCCAGCAGCCCCCCGGGGGCCGATGAGCAGTTCTTC.

This clonotype was detected ten times or more. The V and J genes are TRBV10-3 and TRBJ1-1; a possible D gene is TRBD1 (5 bases). V gave up 3 bases and J gave up 1 base, with 6 bases separating them. The CDR3 is made up of 13 amino acids. Looked up from germline, CDR1 is ENHRY and CDR2 is SYGVKD. The CDR3 here is CAISEGENTEAFF. The CDR3 nucleotides are TGTGCCATCAGTGAAGGGGAGAACACTGAAGCTTTCTTT.

V usage is TRBV6-6 and J usage is TRBJ2-1; 8 nucleotides match TRBD2. The CDR3 has 15 residues. The V and J ends lost 2 bases and 4 bases, in that order; junction bases with no gene match: 4. Germline CDR1 is MNHNY and CDR2 is SVGAGI (reference sequence). CDR3 sequence reads: CASSYRASGYNEQFF. CDR3 bases: TGTGCCAGCAGTTACAGGGCTAGCGGGTACAATGAGCAGTTCTTC.

This clonotype was picked up a small number of times. This chain joins TRBV4-1 and TRBJ2-7; D possibly corresponds to TRBD1 (6 bases). The germline V gene has CDR1 MGHRA and CDR2 YSYEKL. The CDR3 spans 14 residues. V was pared by 5 bases and J by 0 bases, with 11 bases between. The CDR3 nucleotides are TGCGCCAGCAGCTATCAGGGGCACTCCTACGAGCAGTACTTC. Protein: CASSYQGHSYEQYF.

This clonotype appeared many times. V gene TRBV7-9 combines with J gene TRBJ2-1; TRBD2 agrees at 8 bases. The germline V gene encodes CDR1 SEHNR and CDR2 FQNEAQ (reference sequence). With V trimmed by 5 bases and J by 5 bases, 8 bases remained unmatched. This CDR3 comprises 15 residues. The chain's CDR3 is CASSPLGLAHNEQFF. The CDR3 nucleotides read TGTGCCAGCAGCCCCCTCGGACTAGCCCACAATGAGCAGTTCTTC.